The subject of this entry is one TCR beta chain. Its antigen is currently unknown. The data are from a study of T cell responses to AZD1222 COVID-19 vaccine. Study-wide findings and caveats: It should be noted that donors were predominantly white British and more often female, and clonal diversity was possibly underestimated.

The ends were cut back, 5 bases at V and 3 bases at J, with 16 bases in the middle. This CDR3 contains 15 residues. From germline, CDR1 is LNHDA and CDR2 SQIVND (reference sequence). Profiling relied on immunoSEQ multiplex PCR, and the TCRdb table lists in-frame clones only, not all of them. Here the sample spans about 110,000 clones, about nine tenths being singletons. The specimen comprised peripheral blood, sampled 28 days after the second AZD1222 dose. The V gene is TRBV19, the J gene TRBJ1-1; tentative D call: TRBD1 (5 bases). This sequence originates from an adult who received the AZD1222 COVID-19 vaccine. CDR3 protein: CASSPQNRQHTEAFF. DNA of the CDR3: TGTGCCAGTAGTCCTCAAAACCGACAGCACACTGAAGCTTTCTTT.